The sequence of this TCR beta chain was determined in a study of naive and memory T cell subsets. Study-level points and caveats: Especially in CD8 cells, naive repertoires contained a few larger clonotypes, possibly CD45RA-re-expressing memory cells.

Germline CDR1 LNHNV, CDR2 YYDKDF (reference sequence). The V end was cut by 9 bases, the J end by 4 bases, with 12 bases between. CDR3 length: 12 residues. About this clonotype: Its antigen is not known.

Both TRBC1 and TRBC2 were covered by a beta constant-region primer of two equimolar oligonucleotides. Ligated cDNA was amplified by four rounds of PCR with nested alpha and beta constant-region primers and SP2. TCRdb re-analysed the UMI-ligation and nested PCR reads in MiXCR, keeping a single row per CDR3 protein. The table has fewer than 150,000 distinct CDR3 sequences, about a fifth seen once. The receptor was derived from a human donor in good health. The sequenced material came from naive CD8+ T cells from blood. This chain links TRBV15 with TRBJ1-2, with D possibly TRBD1 on 6 matching bases. The CDR3 DNA sequence: TGTGCCACAGGGGAGGACAGCTATGGCTACACCTTC. It specifies CATGEDSYGYTF.